Listed below are T cell receptor beta chains from one sample, sequenced in a study of blood T cell repertoires in COVID-19. Measured with immunoSEQ multiplex PCR; TCRdb has only the in-frame clones, and not every one. This table holds about 170,000 clones, around nine tenths found once. Sequencing input: peripheral blood. The receptors originated from a man between 70 and 80 years old with acute or convalescent COVID-19. Both conserved end residues are part of each CDR3. D genes are given only for firm matches. Clone sizes are given selectively: once, few, many, or a class where the clone is expanded.

clone_size cdr3_length d_call j_call v_call cdr3_nt cdr3_aa
NA 14 TRBD1 TRBJ2-3 TRBV7-9 TGTGCCAGCAGCCTCACAGGGGGCGCAGATACGCAGTATTTT CASSLTGGADTQYF
once 18 TRBD2 TRBJ2-7 TRBV15 TGTGCCACCAGCAGTGCCCTAGGACTAGCGGGGTTTACCTACGAGCAGTACTTC CATSSALGLAGFTYEQYF
once 15 TRBD1 TRBJ1-3 TRBV6-5 TGTGCCAGCATCAGAAGAGGGGGCACTGGAAACACCATATATTTT CASIRRGGTGNTIYF
few 16 TRBD1 TRBJ1-5 TRBV18 TGTGCCAGCTCACCAGATGGGACAGGGATGGATCAGCCCCAGCATTTT CASSPDGTGMDQPQHF
NA 13 NA TRBJ1-5 TRBV2 TGTGCCAGCAGTGAGAGGGTTGGTCAGCCCCAGCATTTT CASSERVGQPQHF
NA 13 NA TRBJ2-7 TRBV4-3 TGCGCCAGCAGCCTAAGCAGGGGCTCAGAGCAGTACTTC CASSLSRGSEQYF
NA 14 TRBD1 TRBJ1-5 TRBV19 TGTGCCAGTATAGGGACAGCCTTCAATCAGCCCCAGCATTTT CASIGTAFNQPQHF
once 16 NA TRBJ2-3 TRBV6-5 TGTGCCAGCAGTTATTGGCACAGAGGTCGGGGAGATACGCAGTATTTT CASSYWHRGRGDTQYF
NA 14 NA TRBJ1-1 TRBV28 TGTGCCAGCACCTCTCCCGAGGGAGTCACTGAAGCTTTCTTT CASTSPEGVTEAFF
once 17 NA TRBJ2-2 TRBV4-3 TGCGCCAGCAGCCAAGTCTTAATTAGGGGGTTCACCGGGGAGCTGTTTTTT CASSQVLIRGFTGELFF
NA 17 TRBD2 TRBJ2-3 TRBV4-3 TGCGCCAGCAGCCAAGCCCGTTCAACTAGCGGGCCCAACACGCAGTATTTT CASSQARSTSGPNTQYF
NA 15 TRBD1 TRBJ1-2 TRBV10-3 TGTGCCATCAGTGAGATTGGACAGGGTAATAATGGCTACACCTTC CAISEIGQGNNGYTF
NA 15 NA TRBJ2-3 TRBV2 TGTGCCAGCAGACCTCACGGGGGAAGCACAGATACGCAGTATTTT CASRPHGGSTDTQYF
NA 15 TRBD1 TRBJ2-2 TRBV7-7 TGTGCCAGCAGCTTAATAGGACAGGGGTCCGGGGAGCTGTTTTTT CASSLIGQGSGELFF
NA 11 NA TRBJ2-3 TRBV20-1 TGCAGTGCTAGTCCCTCCCATACGCAGTATTTT CSASPSHTQYF
NA 15 NA TRBJ2-1 TRBV6-5 TGTGCCAGCAGGATCACAGGGAGCTCCTACAATGAGCAGTTCTTC CASRITGSSYNEQFF
large 14 NA TRBJ2-7 TRBV4-1 TGCGCCAGCAGCCCTTGGGCCAACTCCTACGAGCAGTACTTC CASSPWANSYEQYF
NA 13 NA TRBJ2-5 TRBV2 TGTGCCAGCAGTGAACGCGTGCGGGAGACCCAGTACTTC CASSERVRETQYF
once 16 NA TRBJ1-3 TRBV4-3 TGCGCCAGCAGCCTCTCCAAGGGACACTCTGGAAACACCATATATTTT CASSLSKGHSGNTIYF
NA 17 TRBD2 TRBJ2-3 TRBV19 TGTGCCAGTAGTGGAACTAGCGGGAGGGCCGTAAGAGATACGCAGTATTTT CASSGTSGRAVRDTQYF
NA 16 NA TRBJ1-6 TRBV7-8 TGTGCCAGCAGCTTGGTCACAGATTATTATAATTCACCCCTCCACTTT CASSLVTDYYNSPLHF
NA 16 TRBD1 TRBJ2-1 TRBV7-2 TGTGCCAGCAGCACTGGGACAGGGGGCGGATTCAATGAGCAGTTCTTC CASSTGTGGGFNEQFF
NA 13 NA TRBJ2-5 TRBV7-9 TGTGCCAGCAGCCGACAGGGAGGCGAGACCCAGTACTTC CASSRQGGETQYF
NA 18 TRBD2 TRBJ2-1 TRBV9 TGTGCCAGCAGCGTTCCTGCTACGGGAGGGCCACTATTCGATGAGCAGTTCTTC CASSVPATGGPLFDEQFF
NA 14 NA TRBJ2-1 TRBV11-3 TGTGCCAGCAGCTTCTCGTCCGGCAGGTATGAGCAGTTCTTC CASSFSSGRYEQFF
NA 18 NA TRBJ2-4 TRBV7-2 TGTGCCAGCAGCTTCCTCTCTGACATGTCCTTGGCCAAAAACATTCAGTACTTC CASSFLSDMSLAKNIQYF
NA 14 TRBD1 TRBJ1-2 TRBV2 TGTGCCAGCAGTACTACAGGGGTTGACTATGGCTACACCTTC CASSTTGVDYGYTF
NA 14 NA TRBJ2-1 TRBV5-1 TGCGCCAGCAGCCTCTCGCCAGGAAACAATGAGCAGTTCTTC CASSLSPGNNEQFF
NA 15 NA TRBJ2-1 TRBV27 TGTGCCAGCAGTTTCGCGGGACGTCGGATTGATGAGCAGTTCTTC CASSFAGRRIDEQFF
NA 13 NA TRBJ1-1 TRBV24-1 TGTGCCACCAACGACCGGGAGCACACTGAAGCTTTCTTT CATNDREHTEAFF
NA 16 TRBD2 TRBJ2-5 TRBV11-2 TGTGCCAGCAGCTTACAGTCTAGCGGGAGTGAAGAGACCCAGTACTTC CASSLQSSGSEETQYF